Below are 27 T cell receptor beta chains sequenced from a single sample in a study of shared clonotypes between healthy human individuals. The assay was immunoSEQ multiplex PCR, and TCRdb's table has in-frame clones only and misses some. The sample lists over a million clones; roughly 96% were seen once. Sequencing used naive CD4+ T cells sorted from blood. Subset meaning: CD45RA+ positively selected. Receptor source: a young man in good health.

The rearrangement uses TRBV10-2 and TRBJ2-5; 10 nucleotides match TRBD2. Trimming at V came to 0 bases and at J to 2 bases, leaving 12 bases not matched to a gene. Looked up from germline, CDR1 is WSHSY and CDR2 is SAAADI. There are 19 residues in the CDR3. This chain's CDR3 is CASSESMASGSTLQETQYF. DNA of the CDR3: TGCGCCAGCAGTGAGTCGATGGCTAGCGGGAGCACACTACAAGAGACCCAGTACTTC.

This clone was observed a handful of times. The chain is built from TRBV18 and TRBJ2-7; 14 positions agree with TRBD2. Per the germline V gene, CDR1 is KGHSH and CDR2 is LQKENI. The CDR3 runs to 15 residues. With V trimmed by 3 bases and J by 6 bases, 4 bases remained unmatched. CDR3 residues: CASSPLGLAGAEQYF. CDR3 DNA: TGTGCCAGCTCACCCTTGGGACTAGCGGGAGCCGAGCAGTACTTC.

The chain couples TRBV2 to TRBJ2-7; 8 nucleotides agree with TRBD1. The CDR3 has 15 residues. V lost 5 bases to trimming and J lost 7 bases; unmatched junction nucleotides: 13. CDR1 is SNHLY, CDR2 FYNNEI, per germline. The CDR3: CASSPRRGLLREQYF. The CDR3 DNA reads TGTGCCAGCAGTCCACGCAGGGGGCTCCTACGTGAGCAGTACTTC. Filled out from reference TRBV2 and TRBJ2-7, the complete variable domain reads EPEVTQTPSHQVTQMGQEVILRCVPISNHLYFYWYRQILGQKVEFLVSFYNNEISEKSEIFDDQFSVERPDGSNFTLKIRSTKLEDSAMYFCASSPRRGLLREQYFGPGTRLTVT.

This chain links TRBV5-1 with TRBJ1-1; D call uncertain. V lost 0 bases and J 1 base, leaving 13 bases between the germline ends. This CDR3 is 16 amino acids long. Germline V CDR1 and CDR2: SGHRS, YFSETQ. This CDR3 is CASSLGPIERNTEAFF. CDR3 nucleotide sequence: TGCGCCAGCAGCTTGGGGCCCATCGAACGGAACACTGAAGCTTTCTTT.

V and J are TRBV5-1 and TRBJ1-3, with D possibly being TRBD1 (5 bases). The length of the CDR3 is 16 residues. CDR1 SGHRS and CDR2 YFSETQ come from the germline V gene. V was cut by 5 bases and J by 8 bases, with 23 bases left in between. This chain's CDR3 is CASSPGNRLTGHTIYF. In DNA, the CDR3 is TGCGCCAGCAGTCCCGGCAACAGGCTTACAGGACACACCATATATTTT.

The chain has TRBV4-3 and TRBJ2-5; no definite D call. The germline gives CDR1 LGHNA, CDR2 YSLEER. V was shortened by 0 bases and J by 2 bases, with 13 bases between the two germline ends. This CDR3 has 16 amino acids. CDR3 sequence (DNA): TGCGCCAGCAGCCAAGACTCTACCCACACACAAGAGACCCAGTACTTC. Amino acid sequence: CASSQDSTHTQETQYF.

The rearrangement links TRBV5-1 to TRBJ1-5; D is unclear. V lost 1 base and J lost 6, with 11 bases in between. CDR1 is SGHRS and CDR2 is YFSETQ in the germline V gene. This CDR3 has 14 amino acids. CDR3 residues: CASSLSWGGQPQHF. DNA for the CDR3: TGCGCCAGCAGCTTGTCATGGGGTGGTCAGCCCCAGCATTTT.

V usage is TRBV28 and J usage is TRBJ2-3, with 10 nucleotides matching TRBD2. The germline gives CDR1 MDHEN, CDR2 SYDVKM. V trimming: 6 bases; J trimming: 9 bases; junction bases outside the gene matches: 6. This CDR3 is built from 13 residues. The CDR3 region is CASRMLTSGTQYF. The CDR3, as DNA: TGTGCCAGCAGGATGCTGACTAGCGGGACGCAGTATTTT.

The V and J genes are TRBV10-3 and TRBJ2-7; 8 bases fit TRBD1. The CDR3 extends over 10 amino acids. Unmatched junction bases numbered 5, after V lost 10 bases and J lost 9 bases. CDR1 is ENHRY, CDR2 SYGVKD, per germline. CDR3 loop: CATGQGVQYF. The DNA for the CDR3 is TGTGCCACCGGACAGGGTGTGCAGTACTTC.

A single count supports this clone. The chain combines TRBV7-9 with TRBJ2-7; D call uncertain. Per germline, CDR1 SEHNR and CDR2 FQNEAQ (reference sequence). This CDR3 has 14 amino acids. Trimming removed 4 bases from V and 4 bases from J, with 14 bases in between. CDR3 DNA sequence: TGTGCCAGCAGCTCACCCGACAAGCTATACGAGCAGTACTTC. Its protein product is CASSSPDKLYEQYF.

The chain combines TRBV18 with TRBJ2-2; 9 bases are a match to TRBD1. The CDR3 has 17 amino acids. Germline CDR1 is KGHSH and CDR2 is LQKENI. The V gene end was trimmed by 0 bases and the J gene end by 5 bases; junction bases not matched to a gene: 7. CDR3: CASSPPPGQGQTGELFF. DNA of the CDR3: TGTGCCAGCTCACCACCACCGGGACAGGGTCAAACCGGGGAGCTGTTTTTT.

This chain links TRBV7-6 with TRBJ2-5; D unresolved. Trimming removed 1 base at V and 5 bases at J, with 11 bases between. This CDR3 is built from 14 residues. The germline V gene encodes CDR1 SGHVS and CDR2 FNYEAQ. In DNA form, the CDR3 reads TGTGCCAGCAGCTTAGACGAGGTTTTGGAGACCCAGTACTTC. Protein product: CASSLDEVLETQYF.

The gene calls are TRBV29-1 and TRBJ1-2; TRBD1 aligns across 9 bases. Germline loops: CDR1 SQVTM, CDR2 ANQGSEA. The V gene end was trimmed by 1 base and the J gene end by 5 bases; junction bases not matched to a gene: 5. This CDR3 is built from 14 residues. In DNA form, the CDR3 reads TGCAGCGTTGAAGTCCGGACAGGGGTATATGGCTACACCTTC. Protein sequence: CSVEVRTGVYGYTF.

The V gene is TRBV6-6, the J gene TRBJ2-6; D ambiguous. This CDR3 has 15 amino acids. The germline V gene encodes CDR1 MNHNY and CDR2 SVGAGI (reference sequence). V lost 6 bases and J 0 bases, leaving 9 bases between the germline ends. CDR3 sequence: CASSLTTSGANVLTF. The CDR3, as DNA: TGTGCCAGCAGCCTGACCACCTCTGGGGCCAACGTCCTGACTTTC.

This rearrangement joins TRBV5-6 to TRBJ2-1; 13 nucleotides agree with TRBD2. In germline, CDR1 is SGHDT, CDR2 YYEEEE. V was clipped by 4 bases and J by 4 bases; unmatched bases: 14. The CDR3 is 19 residues long. In DNA, the CDR3 is TGTGCCAGCAGCCGTCCTGGGACTAGCGGGAAAGGGGGATACAATGAGCAGTTCTTC. The encoded protein is CASSRPGTSGKGGYNEQFF. The full variable domain, with the rest looked up from reference TRBV5-6 and TRBJ2-1, is DAGVTQSPTHLIKTRGQQVTLRCSPKSGHDTVSWYQQALGQGPQFIFQYYEEEERQRGNFPDRFSGHQFPNYSSELNVNALLLGDSALYLCASSRPGTSGKGGYNEQFFGPGTRLTVL.

The rearrangement uses TRBV19 and TRBJ2-3; TRBD2 agrees at 7 bases. Germline CDR1 LNHDA, CDR2 SQIVND (reference sequence). The CDR3 spans 12 residues. J lost 9 bases, V lost 6 bases, and 6 bases had no gene match. The CDR3 nucleotides are TGTGCCAGTAGGGAGTGGGGGGGGACGCAGTATTTT. Protein sequence: CASREWGGTQYF.

The J gene is TRBJ1-5, the V gene TRBV6-1, with D tentatively TRBD1 (5 bases). Germline V gene sequence: CDR1 MNHNS, CDR2 SASEGT. Trimming stripped 7 bases from V and 1 base from J, with 8 bases between. The CDR3 sequence is 13 residues long. CDR3 sequence (DNA): TGTGCCAGCATGCGGGGGAGCAATCAGCCCCAGCATTTT. Residues: CASMRGSNQPQHF.

The genes are TRBV6-5 and TRBJ2-7; 9 positions match TRBD1. CDR1 is MNHEY, CDR2 SVGAGI, per germline. The CDR3 runs 14 residues. V gave up 6 bases and J gave up 4 bases; unmatched junction bases: 7. The CDR3 nucleotides are TGTGCCAGCAGGCCCACAGGGGGCAGTTACGAGCAGTACTTC. The encoded protein is CASRPTGGSYEQYF.

V usage is TRBV15 and J usage is TRBJ2-7; 8 bases align to TRBD1. The CDR3 contains 16 residues. The V segment lost 6 bases and the J segment 6 bases; nucleotides outside the gene matches: 16. The germline CDR1 and CDR2 sequences are LNHNV and YYDKDF (reference sequence). The CDR3 DNA sequence: TGTGCCACCAGAAAAGGCGGACAGGGTCACCTCCGCGAGCAGTACTTC. Translating it yields CATRKGGQGHLREQYF.

The chain is built from TRBV11-2 and TRBJ2-4; D may be TRBD1 or TRBD2 (5 bases each). Per germline, CDR1 SGHAT and CDR2 FQNNGV. Trimming cost V 0 bases and J 4 bases, with 13 bases left between them. The CDR3 is made up of 16 amino acids. The CDR3 sequence is CASSLDPRGVKNIQYF. CDR3 in DNA: TGTGCCAGCAGCTTAGACCCAAGGGGAGTAAAAAACATTCAGTACTTC.

The gene calls are TRBV4-1 and TRBJ2-7; the match to TRBD2 covers 8 bases. The CDR3 is 16 amino acids. Losses at the gene ends were 4 bases for V and 0 bases for J; bases not matched to a gene: 8. Germline V gives CDR1 MGHRA, CDR2 YSYEKL. In nucleotides, the CDR3 is TGCGCCAGCAGCCCCGGGGGGGCGGAACCCTCCTACGAGCAGTACTTC. This translates into CASSPGGAEPSYEQYF.

The CDR3 region has the DNA TGTGCCAGCAGTTTAAGGACAGGGTCTTCGGGCTACACCTTC. Translated: CASSLRTGSSGYTF. The V call is TRBV27, the J call TRBJ1-2, with 8 nucleotides matching TRBD1. Germline lookup yields CDR1 MNHEY and CDR2 SMNVEV (reference sequence). The CDR3 has 14 amino acids. V trimming: 2 bases; J trimming: 8 bases; junction bases outside the gene matches: 7.

The chain carries TRBV7-9 and TRBJ1-3; tentatively, D is TRBD1 (5 bases). Trimming removed 6 bases at V and 4 bases at J, with 13 bases between. CDR1 and CDR2 from the germline V gene are SEHNR and FQNEAQ (reference sequence). The CDR3 runs 14 residues. CDR3 nucleotides: TGTGCCAGCAGACCCGACAGTTCCGGAAACACCATATATTTT. It specifies CASRPDSSGNTIYF. Filled out from reference TRBV7-9 and TRBJ1-3, the complete variable domain reads DTGVSQNPRHKITKRGQNVTFRCDPISEHNRLYWYRQTLGQGPEFLTYFQNEAQLEKSRLLSDRFSAERPKGSFSTLEIQRTEQGDSAMYLCASRPDSSGNTIYFGEGSWLTVV.

The V gene is TRBV10-2, the J gene TRBJ1-5, with TRBD1 as a possible D gene (5 bases). The CDR3 length is 21 residues. Per the germline V gene, CDR1 is WSHSY and CDR2 is SAAADI. Trimming pared 10 bases from V and 0 bases from J, leaving 34 bases between. DNA for the CDR3: TGCGCCAACTTACCGGGACGGCCAAGGGAAGAGGTAAAGTATAGCAATCAGCCCCAGCATTTT. This translates into CANLPGRPREEVKYSNQPQHF.

The gene calls are TRBV5-1 and TRBJ1-4; possibly TRBD1 for D (5 bases). The length of the CDR3 is 20 residues. The germline gives CDR1 SGHRS, CDR2 YFSETQ. V lost 2 bases and J lost 0, with 23 bases in between. The CDR3 DNA follows: TGCGCCAGCAGCTTAGTAACGGGGGTGGCCTCTTTTGCAACTAATGAAAAACTGTTTTTT. Encoded protein: CASSLVTGVASFATNEKLFF.

Remarks on this clone: The sample carries other DNA sequences with the same CDR3. The CDR3 spells CASSLVVTGELFF. CDR3 sequence (DNA): TGTGCCAGCAGCTTAGTGGTAACCGGGGAGCTGTTTTTT. The chain uses TRBV11-3 and TRBJ2-2; the D is unclear. CDR1 and CDR2 from the germline V gene are SGHNT and YENEEA. The V end was cut by 1 base, the J end by 5 bases, with 5 bases between. The CDR3 is 13 residues long.

The chain recombines TRBV4-2 with TRBJ2-7; D gene uncertain. This CDR3 is built from 17 residues. The germline gives CDR1 LGHNA, CDR2 YNFKEQ. V was pared by 1 base and J by 5 bases, with 21 bases between. Here the CDR3 DNA reads TGTGCCAGCAGCCAAGGTCCCTTTCGGCTCCTAGGAAACGAGCAGTACTTC. Protein product: CASSQGPFRLLGNEQYF.